These 3 T cell receptor beta chains share one sample of origin, sequenced in a study of beta chain features in type 1 diabetes. Expressed TCRB transcripts were sequenced, since all the RNA that had been isolated was reverse transcribed. The protocol was immunoSEQ multiplex PCR, while the TCRdb copy is restricted to in-frame clones and leaves out a portion. Of 680,000 or so clones detected, roughly 16% appear once; the ten largest clones hold around 0.1%. The sequencing sample was made of naive CD4+ T cells from blood. Receptors were obtained from a man aged 18 to 30 in good health.

The chain uses TRBV11-2 and TRBJ2-1; 7 positions match TRBD1. Looked up from germline, CDR1 is SGHAT and CDR2 is FQNNGV. The CDR3 length is 15 residues. The V gene end was trimmed by 6 bases and the J gene end by 6 bases; junction bases not matched to a gene: 11. CDR3 in amino acids: CASRYSGTDFNEQFF. CDR3 nucleotide sequence: TGTGCCAGCAGGTATTCCGGGACAGACTTCAATGAGCAGTTCTTC.

The V and J genes are TRBV7-2 and TRBJ2-7; possibly TRBD1 for D (6 bases). V was shortened by 2 bases and J by 3 bases, with 8 bases between the two germline ends. Germline assignment: CDR1 SGHTA and CDR2 FQGNSA. The length of the CDR3 is 13 residues. CDR3 nucleotide sequence: TGTGCCAGCAGCTTACGACAGGTCTACGAGCAGTACTTC. It codes for CASSLRQVYEQYF.

This clone has more than one count but fewer than ten. This CDR3 is also generated by other DNA sequences in the sample. The V call is TRBV9, the J call TRBJ1-5; 7 bases are shared with TRBD1. The CDR3 has 15 amino acids. Germline CDR1 SGDLS, CDR2 YYNGEE. V shed 0 bases, J shed 2 bases, and the junction held 2 bases outside the gene matches. CDR3 in DNA: TGTGCCAGCAGCGTAGGCACAGGGGGCAATCAGCCCCAGCATTTT. Translation: CASSVGTGGNQPQHF.